Shown below are 22 T cell receptor beta chains from a single sample sequenced in a study of T cell responses to AZD1222 COVID-19 vaccine. Profiling relied on immunoSEQ multiplex PCR, and the TCRdb table lists in-frame clones only, not all of them. This table has 110,000 or so clones, about 87% appearing once. Material: peripheral blood, obtained 28 days after the second AZD1222 dose. The receptor source for this set is an adult who received the AZD1222 COVID-19 vaccine.

The chain uses TRBV27 and TRBJ1-4; TRBD1 might be the D (5 bases). The V gene lost 6 bases and the J gene lost 8 bases, with 16 bases spanning the gap. The CDR3 sequence is 14 residues long. Germline values: CDR1 MNHEY, CDR2 SMNVEV (reference sequence). DNA of the CDR3: TGTGCCAGCAGAACCCGGGACTTCCCAGAAAAACTGTTTTTT. Translating it yields CASRTRDFPEKLFF.

The chain joins TRBV27 to TRBJ2-1; 14 positions agree with TRBD2. The CDR3 is made up of 21 amino acids. From germline, CDR1 is MNHEY and CDR2 SMNVEV (reference sequence). The trim removed 4 bases at V and 1 base at J, leaving 15 bases unmatched. The chain's CDR3 is CASSYSKTGTSGSRSYNEQFF. In DNA, the CDR3 is TGTGCCAGCAGTTACAGTAAAACCGGGACTAGCGGGAGTAGGTCCTACAATGAGCAGTTCTTC.

The rearrangement joins TRBV6-6 to TRBJ2-1; D not certain. The CDR3 is 16 residues long. Germline V gene lookup returns CDR1 MNHNY and CDR2 SVGAGI (reference sequence). V was clipped by 0 bases and J by 7 bases, with 16 bases between them. CDR3 loop: CASSYSLTKPENEQFF. The CDR3 DNA sequence: TGTGCCAGCAGTTACTCGCTTACGAAACCTGAGAATGAGCAGTTCTTC.

Only one count was recorded for this clone. The rearrangement links TRBV6-5 to TRBJ1-2, with 7 bases lining up with TRBD1. With 6 bases clipped from V and 0 bases from J, the junction kept 4 bases outside the gene matches. There are 14 residues in the CDR3. The germline CDR1 and CDR2 sequences are MNHEY and SVGAGI. The CDR3 bases are TGTGCCAGCAGGGGACAGTCTGCTAACTATGGCTACACCTTC. This codes for CASRGQSANYGYTF.

This clone was detected a few times. The chain carries TRBV5-1 and TRBJ1-1; possibly TRBD1 for D (6 bases). CDR1 and CDR2 from the germline V gene are SGHRS and YFSETQ. CDR3 length: 15 amino acids. Trimming took off 0 bases at V and 8 bases at J, with 17 bases between the two ends. CDR3 sequence: CASSLALIPGAEAFF. The CDR3 bases are TGCGCCAGCAGCTTGGCCCTGATTCCAGGGGCGGAAGCTTTCTTT.

The V gene is TRBV9, the J gene TRBJ2-3; D gene unclear. Trimming removed 2 bases from V and 5 bases from J, with 15 bases in between. The CDR3 extends over 15 amino acids. Germline V gene data show CDR1 as SGDLS and CDR2 as YYNGEE. CDR3 nucleotides: TGTGCCAGCAGCGTGGACGGCGGAACTGGAGATACGCAGTATTTT. It specifies CASSVDGGTGDTQYF.

The rearrangement uses TRBV19 and TRBJ2-7; 7 nucleotides match TRBD1. J gave up 4 bases and V 4 bases, and 7 bases lay outside the gene matches. CDR3 length equals 14 residues. Germline V CDR1 and CDR2: LNHDA, SQIVND (reference sequence). CDR3 region: CASSTTGTAYEQYF. The DNA of the CDR3 is TGTGCCAGTAGTACTACAGGGACAGCTTACGAGCAGTACTTC.

The chain uses TRBV29-1 and TRBJ2-3; TRBD2 matches 10 bases. CDR3 size: 15 residues. The germline gives CDR1 SQVTM, CDR2 ANQGSEA. V dropped 6 bases and J dropped 4; count of bases not matched to a gene: 10. CDR3 sequence reads: CSVLTYSGGPDTQYF. The CDR3 nucleotides are TGCAGCGTCCTGACTTATAGCGGGGGGCCAGATACGCAGTATTTT.

This chain connects TRBV12-3 or TRBV12-4 to TRBJ1-2; D gene uncertain. The CDR3 contains 13 residues. Trimming took off 3 bases at V and 8 bases at J, with 13 bases between the two ends. The CDR3: CASSFQDLYGYTF. The CDR3 nucleotides read TGTGCCAGCAGTTTTCAGGACCTTTACGGCTACACCTTC.

V and J are TRBV14 and TRBJ1-2; no definite D call. The CDR3 runs 14 residues. Trimming removed 1 base from V and 3 bases from J, with 9 bases in between. Germline V gene data show CDR1 as SGHDN and CDR2 as FVKESK. The CDR3 sequence: CASSQGSGDYGYTF. Here the CDR3 DNA reads TGTGCCAGCAGCCAAGGATCGGGAGACTATGGCTACACCTTC.

The rearrangement uses TRBV7-9 and TRBJ1-1, with a possible D match to TRBD1 (5 bases). This CDR3 comprises 15 residues. Per the germline V gene, CDR1 is SEHNR and CDR2 is FQNEAQ (reference sequence). Trimming pared 5 bases from V and 2 bases from J, leaving 15 bases between. The CDR3 DNA reads TGTGCCAGCAGCCAGCCGGGACGGGATAACACTGAAGCTTTCTTT. This encodes CASSQPGRDNTEAFF.

The chain's CDR3 is CASSVGTSGRAGELFF. The CDR3 bases are TGTGCCAGCAGCGTCGGGACTAGCGGGAGGGCCGGGGAGCTGTTTTTT. This chain joins TRBV9 and TRBJ2-2; TRBD2 matches at 16 bases. CDR1 and CDR2 (germline): SGDLS, YYNGEE. There are 16 residues in the CDR3. V was pared by 2 bases and J by 6 bases, with 1 base of the junction left unmatched.

The chain links TRBV28 to TRBJ2-7; D is undetermined. The CDR3 spans 11 residues. Between the trimmed V and J ends, which lost 3 bases and 5 bases, there was a span of 5 bases. Germline values: CDR1 MDHEN, CDR2 SYDVKM. This CDR3 is CASSLVNEQYF. The CDR3 DNA is TGTGCCAGCAGTTTGGTAAACGAGCAGTACTTC.

The chain recombines TRBV14 with TRBJ1-1, with D unresolved. CDR3 length equals 14 residues. Trimming took 4 bases from V and 0 from J, leaving 9 bases between them. The germline CDR1 and CDR2 sequences are SGHDN and FVKESK. CDR3 amino acids: CASSRQVMNTEAFF. The CDR3 DNA reads TGTGCCAGCAGCCGGCAGGTAATGAACACTGAAGCTTTCTTT.

The chain has TRBV6-2 or TRBV6-3 and TRBJ1-5; the D is unclear. This CDR3 has 14 residues. V was trimmed by 2 bases and J by 5 bases, leaving 10 bases between them. Germline assignment: CDR1 MNHEY and CDR2 SVGEGT. CDR3 protein: CASSYGNLYQPQHF. For the CDR3, the DNA is TGTGCCAGCAGTTACGGCAATCTCTATCAGCCCCAGCATTTT.

The rearrangement links TRBV3-1 (or the pseudogene TRBV3-2) to TRBJ2-2, with a tentative D call TRBD2 (5 bases). CDR3 length equals 14 residues. V was clipped by 3 bases and J by 3 bases, with 8 bases between them. CDR1 is LGHDT and CDR2 is YNNKEL in the germline V gene (reference sequence). CDR3 coding DNA: TGTGCCAGCAGCCAGCCCGGGGACACCGGGGAGCTGTTTTTT. Its translation: CASSQPGDTGELFF.

This clone is medium-sized in the sample. The rearrangement joins TRBV5-1 to TRBJ1-2; 9 positions match TRBD1. The CDR3 extends over 16 amino acids. V was pared by 0 bases and J by 7 bases, with 10 bases of the junction left unmatched. The germline CDR1 and CDR2 sequences are SGHRS and YFSETQ. CDR3 region: CASSLARDRVSAGYTF. The CDR3 nucleotides read TGCGCCAGCAGCTTGGCCCGGGACAGGGTTTCTGCTGGCTACACCTTC.

The chain combines TRBV3-1 (or the pseudogene TRBV3-2) with TRBJ2-4; a possible D gene is TRBD2 (6 bases). The germline CDR1 and CDR2 sequences are LGHDT and YNNKEL (reference sequence). The CDR3 contains 16 residues. V was cut by 1 base and J by 1 base, with 11 bases left in between. The CDR3 nucleotides are TGTGCCAGCAGCCAAGTCTCGGGAGTGGCCAAAAACATTCAGTACTTC. Encoded protein: CASSQVSGVAKNIQYF.

The chain uses TRBV7-9 and TRBJ2-2; 13 bases map to TRBD2. V lost 6 bases to trimming and J lost 7 bases; unmatched junction nucleotides: 14. This CDR3 region has 18 residues. Germline-derived CDR1 and CDR2 are SEHNR and FQNEAQ (reference sequence). CDR3 DNA: TGTGCCAGCAGATCCGGACTAGCGGGAGTTTTGCTGGGCGGGGAGCTGTTTTTT. Its protein is CASRSGLAGVLLGGELFF.

The chain combines TRBV27 with TRBJ1-2; D is perhaps TRBD1 (6 bases). Germline-derived CDR1 and CDR2 are MNHEY and SMNVEV (reference sequence). This CDR3 comprises 17 residues. Trimming took 3 bases from V and 8 from J, leaving 25 bases between them. The CDR3 DNA reads TGTGCCAGCAGTTTGAAGGCCGCGGACAGAGCTATGGTGGGCTACACCTTC. Translated, it gives CASSLKAADRAMVGYTF.

This clone was observed once. CDR3 sequence (DNA): TGTGCCAGCAGTCCCGGGGACAGGAGAAATCAGCCCCAGCATTTT. Protein product: CASSPGDRRNQPQHF. The rearrangement uses TRBV6-2 or TRBV6-3 and TRBJ1-5; 8 positions agree with TRBD1. J gave up 4 bases and V 5 bases, and 7 bases lay outside the gene matches. CDR1 and CDR2 from the germline V gene are MNHEY and SVGEGT. CDR3 length: 15 amino acids.

The chain is built from TRBV6-2 or TRBV6-3 and TRBJ2-1; 11 nucleotides line up with TRBD2. The CDR3 consists of 14 residues. With 5 bases clipped from V and 9 bases from J, the junction kept 6 bases outside the gene matches. Per germline, CDR1 MNHEY and CDR2 SVGEGT. The CDR3 is CASSISGGAGEQFF. The CDR3 DNA reads TGTGCCAGCAGTATTAGCGGGGGGGCCGGTGAGCAGTTCTTC.